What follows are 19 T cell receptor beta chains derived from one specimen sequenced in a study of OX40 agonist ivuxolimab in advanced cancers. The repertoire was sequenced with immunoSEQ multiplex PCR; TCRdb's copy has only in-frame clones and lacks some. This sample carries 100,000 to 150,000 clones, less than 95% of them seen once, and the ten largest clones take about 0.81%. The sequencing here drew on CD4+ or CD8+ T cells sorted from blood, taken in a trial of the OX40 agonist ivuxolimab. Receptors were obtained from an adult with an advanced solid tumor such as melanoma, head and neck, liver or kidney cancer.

The CDR3 loop is CASSKVGLAYNEQFF. CDR3 nucleotide sequence: TGTGCCAGCTCGAAGGTCGGGTTAGCCTACAATGAGCAGTTCTTC. The rearrangement joins TRBV6-5 to TRBJ2-1; D remains unclear. The CDR3 is 15 residues long. Germline CDR1 is MNHEY and CDR2 is SVGAGI. V was trimmed by 8 bases and J by 2 bases, leaving 16 bases between them.

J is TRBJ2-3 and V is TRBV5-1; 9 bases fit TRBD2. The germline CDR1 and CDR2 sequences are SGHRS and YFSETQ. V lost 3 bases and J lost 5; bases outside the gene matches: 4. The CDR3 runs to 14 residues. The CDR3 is CASSSLAGEDTQYF. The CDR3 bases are TGCGCCAGCAGCTCCTTAGCGGGAGAAGATACGCAGTATTTT.

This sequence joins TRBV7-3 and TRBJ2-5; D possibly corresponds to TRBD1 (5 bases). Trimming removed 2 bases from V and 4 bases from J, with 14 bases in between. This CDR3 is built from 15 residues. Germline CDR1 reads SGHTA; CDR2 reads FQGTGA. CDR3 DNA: TGTGCCAGCAGCTTAGGCCAGGGTGGCCGAGAGACCCAGTACTTC. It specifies CASSLGQGGRETQYF.

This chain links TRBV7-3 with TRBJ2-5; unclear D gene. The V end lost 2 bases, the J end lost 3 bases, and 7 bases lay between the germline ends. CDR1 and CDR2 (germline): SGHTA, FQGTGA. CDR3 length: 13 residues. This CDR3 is CASSLSGEETQYF. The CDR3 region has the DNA TGTGCCAGCAGCTTATCCGGAGAAGAGACCCAGTACTTC.

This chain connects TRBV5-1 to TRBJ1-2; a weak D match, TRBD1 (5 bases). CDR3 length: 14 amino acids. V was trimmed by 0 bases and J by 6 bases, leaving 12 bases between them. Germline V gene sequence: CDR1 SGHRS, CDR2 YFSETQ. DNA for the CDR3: TGCGCCAGCAGCTTGGATCTGGGGCGGAATGGCTACACCTTC. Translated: CASSLDLGRNGYTF.

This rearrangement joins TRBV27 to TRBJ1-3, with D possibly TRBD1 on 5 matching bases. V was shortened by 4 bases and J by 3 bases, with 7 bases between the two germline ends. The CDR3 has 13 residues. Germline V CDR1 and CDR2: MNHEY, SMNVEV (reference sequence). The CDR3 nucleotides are TGTGCCAGCAGTTCAGGGCTTGGAAACACCATATATTTT. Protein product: CASSSGLGNTIYF.

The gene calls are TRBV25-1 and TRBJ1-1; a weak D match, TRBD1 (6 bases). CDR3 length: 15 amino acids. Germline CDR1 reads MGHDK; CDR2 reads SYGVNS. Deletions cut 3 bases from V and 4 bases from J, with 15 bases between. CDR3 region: CASSEPRQGFTEAFF. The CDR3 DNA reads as TGTGCCAGCAGTGAGCCCCGCCAGGGGTTCACTGAAGCTTTCTTT.

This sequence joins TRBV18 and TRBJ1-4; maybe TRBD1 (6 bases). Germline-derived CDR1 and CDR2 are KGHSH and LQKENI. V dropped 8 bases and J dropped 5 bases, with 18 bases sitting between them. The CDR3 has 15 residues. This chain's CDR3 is CASAPADSRNEKLFF. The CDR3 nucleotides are TGTGCCAGCGCCCCGGCGGACAGTCGAAATGAAAAACTGTTTTTT. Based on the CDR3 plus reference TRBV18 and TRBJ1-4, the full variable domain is NAGVMQNPRHLVRRRGQEARLRCSPMKGHSHVYWYRQLPEEGLKFMVYLQKENIIDESGMPKERFSAEFPKEGPSILRIQQVVRGDSAAYFCASAPADSRNEKLFFGSGTQLSVL.

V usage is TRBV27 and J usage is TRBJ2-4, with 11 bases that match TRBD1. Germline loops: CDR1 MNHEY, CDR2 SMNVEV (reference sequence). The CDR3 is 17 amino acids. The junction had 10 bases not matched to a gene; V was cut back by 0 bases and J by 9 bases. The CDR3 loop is CASSLSGQGESRGIQYF. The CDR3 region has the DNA TGTGCCAGCAGTTTATCGGGACAGGGGGAGAGCAGGGGCATTCAGTACTTC.

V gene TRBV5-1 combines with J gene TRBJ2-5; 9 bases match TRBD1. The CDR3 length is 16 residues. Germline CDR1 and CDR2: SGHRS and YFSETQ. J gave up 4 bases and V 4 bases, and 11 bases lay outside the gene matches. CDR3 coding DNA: TGCGCCAGCAGCGTAGTCAACAGGGGGCGCGGAGAGACCCAGTACTTC. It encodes CASSVVNRGRGETQYF.

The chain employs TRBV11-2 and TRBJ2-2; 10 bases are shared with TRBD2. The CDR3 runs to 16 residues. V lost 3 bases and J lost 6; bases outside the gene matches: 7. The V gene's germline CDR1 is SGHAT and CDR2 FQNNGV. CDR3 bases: TGTGCCAGCAGCTTCGTAGCGGGGGGCGAGGCCGGGGAGCTGTTTTTT. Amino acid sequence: CASSFVAGGEAGELFF.

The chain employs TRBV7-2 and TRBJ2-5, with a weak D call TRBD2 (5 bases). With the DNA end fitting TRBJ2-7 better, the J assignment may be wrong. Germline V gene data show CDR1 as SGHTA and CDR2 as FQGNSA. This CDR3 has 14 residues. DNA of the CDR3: TGTGCCAGCAGCTTATCGCAGCGGAGCTACGAGCAGTACTTC. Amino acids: CASSLSQRSYEQYF.

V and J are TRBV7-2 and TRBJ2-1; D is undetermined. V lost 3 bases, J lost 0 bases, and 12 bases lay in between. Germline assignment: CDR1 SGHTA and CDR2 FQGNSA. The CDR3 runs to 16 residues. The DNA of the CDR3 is TGTGCCAGCAGCTTCCAAGCAGCCAGCTCCTACAATGAGCAGTTCTTC. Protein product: CASSFQAASSYNEQFF. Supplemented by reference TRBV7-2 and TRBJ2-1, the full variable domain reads GAGVSQSPSNKVTEKGKDVELRCDPISGHTALYWYRQSLGQGLEFLIYFQGNSAPDKSGLPSDRFSAERTGGSVSTLTIQRTQQEDSAVYLCASSFQAASSYNEQFFGPGTRLTVL.

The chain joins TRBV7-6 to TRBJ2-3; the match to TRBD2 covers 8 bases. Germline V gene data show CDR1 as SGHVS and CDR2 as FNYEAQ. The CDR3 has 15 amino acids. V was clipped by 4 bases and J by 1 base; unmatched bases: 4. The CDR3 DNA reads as TGTGCCAGCAGCTCGGTAGCGGGACGCACAGATACGCAGTATTTT. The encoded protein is CASSSVAGRTDTQYF.

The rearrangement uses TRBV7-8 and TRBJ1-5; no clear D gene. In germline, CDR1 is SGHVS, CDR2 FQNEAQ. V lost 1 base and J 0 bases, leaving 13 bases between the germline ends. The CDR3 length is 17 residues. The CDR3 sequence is CASSLEQYFYSNQPQHF. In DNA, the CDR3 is TGTGCCAGCAGCTTAGAACAGTACTTTTATAGCAATCAGCCCCAGCATTTT.

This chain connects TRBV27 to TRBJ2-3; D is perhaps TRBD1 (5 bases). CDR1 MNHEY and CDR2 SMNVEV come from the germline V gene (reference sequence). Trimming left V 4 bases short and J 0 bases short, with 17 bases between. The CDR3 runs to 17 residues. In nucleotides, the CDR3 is TGTGCCAGCAGTTCGACCTTAGGGGCCGGGAGCACAGATACGCAGTATTTT. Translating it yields CASSSTLGAGSTDTQYF.

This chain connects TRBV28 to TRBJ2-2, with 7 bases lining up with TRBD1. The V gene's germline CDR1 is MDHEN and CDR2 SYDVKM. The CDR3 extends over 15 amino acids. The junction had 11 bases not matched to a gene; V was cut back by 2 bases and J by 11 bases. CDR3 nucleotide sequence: TGTGCCAGCAGTTTAGGACAGGCTTCGATCGACGAGCTGTTTTTT. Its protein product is CASSLGQASIDELFF. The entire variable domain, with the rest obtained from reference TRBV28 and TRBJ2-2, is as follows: DVKVTQSSRYLVKRTGEKVFLECVQDMDHENMFWYRQDPGLGLRLIYFSYDVKMKEKGDIPEGYSVSREKKERFSLILESASTNQTSMYLCASSLGQASIDELFFGEGSRLTVL.

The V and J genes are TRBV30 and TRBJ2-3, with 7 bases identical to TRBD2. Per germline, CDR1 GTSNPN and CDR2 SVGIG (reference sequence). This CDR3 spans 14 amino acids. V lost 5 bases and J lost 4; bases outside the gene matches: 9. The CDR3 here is CAWGRGRGADTQYF. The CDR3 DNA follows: TGTGCCTGGGGGAGGGGCCGAGGCGCAGATACGCAGTATTTT.

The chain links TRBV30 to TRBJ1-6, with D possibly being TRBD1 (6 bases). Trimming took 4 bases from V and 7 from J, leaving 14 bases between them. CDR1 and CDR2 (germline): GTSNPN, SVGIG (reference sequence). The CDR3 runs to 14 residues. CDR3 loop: CAWNRKGGNSPLHF. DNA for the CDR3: TGTGCCTGGAACAGAAAGGGGGGAAATTCACCCCTCCACTTT.